This section outlines one TCR beta chain sequence together with its context. TCRdb used MiXCR to reprocess the 5' RACE reads, holding one entry per CDR3 protein. The sample has tens of thousands of distinct CDR3 sequences; approximately 22% are singletons. Trimming took 0 bases from V and 5 from J, leaving 10 bases between them. Germline loops: CDR1 MNHEY, CDR2 SMNVEV (reference sequence). The CDR3 totals 14 residues. The origin of this receptor is a female donor with breast cancer. The rearrangement joins TRBV27 to TRBJ2-5; D remains unclear. Sequenced material: memory CD4+ T cells sorted from a lymph node. Subset of the sample: memory CD4+ T cells, CD4+CD45RO+CD25-. The CDR3 coding sequence is TGTGCCAGCAGTTTATCGACATCCGGGGAGACCCAGTACTTC. As protein: CASSLSTSGETQYF.